This entry is about one T cell receptor (beta chain). The sample comes from a study of T cell responses to AZD1222 COVID-19 vaccine. Sequencing was performed with immunoSEQ multiplex PCR; in TCRdb, only in-frame clones are kept and a portion is missing. The table records roughly 120,000 clones, 75% to 90% of them present only once. Losses at the gene ends were 2 bases for V and 6 bases for J; bases not matched to a gene: 12. This CDR3 contains 16 residues. Germline V CDR1 and CDR2: SNHLY, FYNNEI. The chain uses TRBV2 and TRBJ2-7, with 8 bases aligning to TRBD1. The sample here was peripheral blood, taken 28 days after the second AZD1222 dose. This sequence was found in an adult who received the AZD1222 COVID-19 vaccine. The CDR3 region is CASSENKGAGGVEQYF. The DNA for the CDR3 is TGTGCCAGCAGTGAAAATAAGGGGGCAGGGGGCGTCGAGCAGTACTTC.